The entry below gives a single TCR beta chain sequence along with its context. Antigen unknown. Per the germline V gene, CDR1 is LNHDA and CDR2 is SQIVND (reference sequence). The CDR3 contains 16 residues. Deletions cut 5 bases from V and 0 bases from J, with 14 bases between. The source of the sample is a study of shared clonotypes between healthy human individuals. Study at large: A donor's plate count was three for CD4 naive and three for CD4 memory; CD8 naive had two and CD8 memory one.

In the original processing: With immunoSEQ giving junction-only sequences and no quality scores, filtering differed. The assay was immunoSEQ multiplex PCR, and TCRdb's table has in-frame clones only and misses some. V and J calls plus clone size are reproduced from that table; the DNA served to infer D and trimming. This table has approximately 2.4 million clones, approximately 96% appearing once. The study, taken as a whole, reports: Incomplete sequencing of sorted subsets was indicated by rarefaction despite large depth. Generation of non-shared clonotypes was less probable than generation of clonotypes shared by all four donors.

Sequencing was done on a sample of naive CD4+ T cells sorted from blood. Subset reported: CD45RA+ positively selected. The receptor's source is a man aged 18 to 29 in good health. The chain has TRBV19 and TRBJ2-4; D may be TRBD1 (6 bases). This chain's CDR3 is CASSSPGELAKNIQYF. The CDR3 coding sequence is TGTGCCAGTAGTTCTCCAGGGGAGTTAGCCAAAAACATTCAGTACTTC.